This T cell receptor beta chain stems from a study of OX40 agonist ivuxolimab in advanced cancers. As for the study in general: Participants averaged 60 years of age (range about 23 to 90) and were roughly 80% male. Of the participants, around 43% had some prior anti-PD-1, anti-PD-L1 or anti-CTLA-4 therapy, which was allowed. General study findings and limits: Normalized T-cell clonal expansion was also low in some nonresponders.

Individuals having autoimmune disease history or systemic immunosuppression were not enrolled. This CDR3 spans 16 amino acids. Trimming took 2 bases from V and 5 from J; bases not matched to a gene: 7. Germline CDR1 and CDR2: SGDLS and YYNGEE. Method: immunoSEQ multiplex PCR; TCRdb's copy keeps in-frame clones and lacks some. The sample lists around 35,000 clones, about four fifths occurring once. This clone was recorded only once. Its antigen is currently unknown. The rearrangement uses TRBV9 and TRBJ2-3; 11 positions match TRBD2. The sample here was CD4+ or CD8+ T cells sorted from blood, taken in a trial of the OX40 agonist ivuxolimab. This TCR was recovered from an adult with an advanced solid tumor such as melanoma, head and neck, liver or kidney cancer. In DNA form, the CDR3 reads TGTGCCAGCAGCGTTTCTCTAGCGGGAGGAAAAGATACGCAGTATTTT. It codes for CASSVSLAGGKDTQYF.